This TCR beta chain was recovered during a study of T-cell memory formation after mild COVID-19 (dated by TCRdb to about 2021). General notes on the study: TCR sequence clusters from the two donors were found to be largely donor specific. The cohort comprised two young, previously healthy adult volunteers, one female and one male. T-cell clones expanding and contracting after mild COVID-19 in a couple of donors were tracked by longitudinal TCRalpha and TCRbeta repertoire sequencing. Points the paper makes about the study in general: Balanced CD4/CD8 phenotypes were observed for clones contracting from day 15 to 85, whereas a bias towards CD4+ was observed for a second wave of clones expanding from day 15 to 37. Some responding clones were detected in pre-infection memory, suggesting pre-existing cross-reactive memory T cells joined the SARS-CoV-2 response. Only a couple of mild cases were covered by the study, and larger cohorts that include severe cases with pre-infection samples were considered necessary. Contracting CD4+ clones were found mainly in CM and EM memory subsets, while CD8+ clones were enriched in EMRA. SARS-CoV-2 specificity was not confirmed for the second-wave clones peaking on day 37.

PBMCs were isolated by Ficoll-Paque density gradient centrifugation. Data came from an Illumina NovaSeq 6000. TCRalpha and TCRbeta cDNA libraries were built by 5'RACE with constant-segment primers, adding sample barcodes and unique molecular identifiers. RNA was extracted from every sample with Trizol reagent. Libraries were amplified in two PCR steps, with a second sample barcode and Illumina TruSeq adapters added in the second step. Libraries were sequenced on an Illumina NovaSeq with 2 x 150 bp paired-end reads. The authors' analysis ran thus. The reads were demultiplexed and collapsed into UMI-guided consensus sequences using migec v1.2.7. Using mixcr v2.1.11, UMI consensuses were aligned to TRA and TRB V and J templates and then assembled into clonotypes. Clonotypes were classified as expanded or contracted when called significant by both edgeR and NoisET, with noise models trained on biological replicates. edgeR calls used a false discovery rate-adjusted p below 0.01 and a log2 fold-change threshold of 1. As an exploratory analysis of dynamics, PCA with hierarchical clustering was applied to max-normalized trajectories of the 1000 most abundant clonotypes. Separately sequenced CD4+ and CD8+ repertoires were used to assign a CD4 or CD8 phenotype to each responding clone. TCRdb ran its own pipeline on the public reads, namely fastp trimming at Q25 and MiXCR clone calling, and kept in-frame beta chains. Every distinct CDR3 protein forms one entry, paired with its most common genes and DNA. TCRdb assigned the V and J calls; the authors' analysis was not used. This sample lists fewer than 350,000 distinct CDR3 sequences; 15% to 20% were detected once. About a fifth of the sample is in the top ten clones.

This clonotype was seen only a few times. This clone's antigen is unknown. Base qualities are not recorded, but no much larger clone differs from it by a single base. The CDR3 holds 14 amino acids from the cysteine to the phenylalanine. Only the CDR3 DNA stays, 42 bases, in frame from base 1. A distance of 11 bases separates the germline ends of V and J, which lose 2 bases and 4 bases respectively. The germline V gene encodes CDR1 LGHNA and CDR2 YNFKEQ. The clonotype originates from a man between 18 and 35 years old who had mild COVID-19 (a few samples of this study predate the infection). The sample titles of this study are shuffled in the database, so cell type and time point are left out; the donor was told from shared clones. The chain is encoded by TRBV4-2 joined to TRBJ1-1; the D segment could be TRBD1, given 5 matching bases. Sequencing input: PBMCs or a T cell subset sorted from them (not recorded which). CDR3 region: CASSQMGQGTEAFF. The nucleotide sequence is given as TGTGCCAGCAGCCAAATGGGGCAGGGCACTGAAGCTTTCTTT.